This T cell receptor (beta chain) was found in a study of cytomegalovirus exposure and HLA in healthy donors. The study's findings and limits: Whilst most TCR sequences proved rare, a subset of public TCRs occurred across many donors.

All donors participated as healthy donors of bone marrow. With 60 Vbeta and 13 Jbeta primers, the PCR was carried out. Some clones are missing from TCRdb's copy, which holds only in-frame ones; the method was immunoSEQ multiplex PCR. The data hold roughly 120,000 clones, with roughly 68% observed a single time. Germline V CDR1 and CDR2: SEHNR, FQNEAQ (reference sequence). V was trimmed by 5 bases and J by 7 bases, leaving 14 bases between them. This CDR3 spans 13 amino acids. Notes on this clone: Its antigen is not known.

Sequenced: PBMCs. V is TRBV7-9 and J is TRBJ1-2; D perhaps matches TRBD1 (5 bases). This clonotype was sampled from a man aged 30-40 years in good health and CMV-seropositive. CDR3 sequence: CASSRTPGGGYTF. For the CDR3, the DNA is TGTGCCAGCAGCCGGACTCCCGGGGGTGGCTACACCTTC.